The T cell receptor beta chain under discussion was sequenced for a study of metastatic and nonmetastatic thyroid tumors. TCRdb re-called clones via MiXCR from the PCR reads. Of 43,000 or so clones listed, around 17% were seen once; the top ten hold roughly 20%. The CDR3 sequence is 12 residues long. Trimming removed 7 bases from V and 2 bases from J; junction bases left unmatched: 2. Overall study findings and caveats: It was reported that TCR beta diversity was significantly higher in malignant thyroid tumors than benign nodules, in blood and tumor.

Prior to thyroid surgery, none of the patients had received any treatment. This clone was detected a few times. Its antigen is still unknown. Sequenced: blood. The sequence came from a female donor with papillary thyroid cancer or a benign thyroid nodule (not recorded which). Some clones in this sample may be carry-over from other donors' samples. This rearrangement joins TRBV12-3 or TRBV12-4 to TRBJ2-7; TRBD2 matches 7 bases. In DNA form, the CDR3 reads TGTGCCAGCATTGGACTAGCCTACGAGCAGTACTTC. It specifies CASIGLAYEQYF.